This T cell receptor (beta chain) was identified during a study of yellow fever vaccine responses in identical twins. Findings and limits, study-wide: After vaccination, twins' T cell response reportedly seemed partly convergent, partly personalized.

The CDR3 spans 14 residues. Germline V lookup: CDR1 LNHNV, CDR2 YYDKDF (reference sequence). V was pared by 2 bases and J by 6 bases, with 13 bases between. Using its own MiXCR run on the RT-PCR reads, TCRdb lists one record per CDR3 protein. This repertoire shows 2,500 or so distinct CDR3 sequences, approximately 82% found once; its top ten account for about 9.5%. A note on this clonotype: Its antigen remains unknown.

The origin of this receptor is a female donor who received the yellow fever vaccine. The sample in question was T cells from blood (PBMCs), unsorted or a sorted subset (not recorded which), obtained before or after yellow fever vaccination (not recorded which). The rearrangement joins TRBV15 to TRBJ1-2, with D unclear. CDR3 residues: CATSRYSRENGYTF. The CDR3 DNA follows: TGTGCCACCAGCAGATACTCACGGGAGAATGGCTACACCTTC.